The 30 T cell receptor beta chains given below trace back to one sample, sequenced in a study of blood T cell repertoires in COVID-19. Sequencing used immunoSEQ multiplex PCR; TCRdb keeps in-frame clones, though not all of them. This table has under 350,000 clones, roughly 85% appearing once. Sequencing was performed on peripheral blood. The receptors stem from a human donor in a cohort sampled during active COVID-19.

The genes are TRBV6-5 and TRBJ2-2; TRBD2 matches 12 bases. Germline V gives CDR1 MNHEY, CDR2 SVGAGI. The CDR3 has 15 amino acids. V was pared by 7 bases and J by 3 bases, with 3 bases of the junction left unmatched. In nucleotides, the CDR3 is TGTGCCAGCAACCGACTAGCGGGAGACACCGGGGAGCTGTTTTTT. Its translation is CASNRLAGDTGELFF.

The chain carries TRBV4-3 and TRBJ1-4; 12 positions match TRBD1. Germline lookup yields CDR1 LGHNA and CDR2 YSLEER. The V and J ends lost 3 bases and 2 bases, in that order; junction bases with no gene match: 16. CDR3 length equals 21 residues. CDR3 amino acids: CASSQKIPGQGASSTNEKLFF. The CDR3 DNA sequence: TGCGCCAGCAGCCAGAAAATACCGGGACAGGGGGCTTCGTCGACTAATGAAAAACTGTTTTTT.

The CDR3 region has the DNA TGTGCCACCAGCACCCCACCGGGAGCCCTCAATGAGCAGTTCTTC. Residues: CATSTPPGALNEQFF. The chain joins TRBV15 to TRBJ2-1; tentatively, D is TRBD2 (6 bases). Germline CDR1 is LNHNV and CDR2 is YYDKDF (reference sequence). The V end lost 4 bases, the J end lost 6 bases, and 16 bases lay between the germline ends. This CDR3 contains 15 residues.

This sequence joins TRBV28 and TRBJ1-5; the match to TRBD1 covers 7 bases. Germline assignment: CDR1 MDHEN and CDR2 SYDVKM. Unmatched junction bases numbered 16, after V lost 8 bases and J lost 3 bases. The CDR3 extends over 17 amino acids. The CDR3 protein is CASHNSPGEGANQPQHF. The CDR3 DNA sequence: TGTGCCAGCCACAACTCCCCCGGCGAGGGGGCCAATCAGCCCCAGCATTTT.

The chain is built from TRBV5-6 and TRBJ2-7, with 9 bases that match TRBD1. This CDR3 comprises 16 residues. The germline CDR1 and CDR2 sequences are SGHDT and YYEEEE. The V gene end was trimmed by 1 base and the J gene end by 1 base; junction bases not matched to a gene: 6. The CDR3 DNA sequence: TGTGCCAGCAGCTTGTTCGGGGACAGGGCGTCCTACGAGCAGTACTTC. It codes for CASSLFGDRASYEQYF.

V usage is TRBV29-1 and J usage is TRBJ2-1; weak D call: TRBD2 (5 bases). Germline V CDR1 and CDR2: SQVTM, ANQGSEA. Trimming cost V 4 bases and J 2 bases, with 15 bases left between them. The CDR3 is 15 amino acids. The DNA for the CDR3 is TGCAGCGTTGTGGTCGAGGGAAGCACCTACAATGAGCAGTTCTTC. It encodes CSVVVEGSTYNEQFF.

The chain links TRBV11-2 to TRBJ1-2, with D possibly TRBD1 on 6 matching bases. Germline-derived CDR1 and CDR2 are SGHAT and FQNNGV. The CDR3 runs 13 residues. Trimming cost V 2 bases and J 7 bases, with 11 bases left between them. The chain's CDR3 is CASSLNQGFGYTF. The CDR3 DNA is TGTGCCAGCAGCTTAAACCAGGGGTTTGGCTACACCTTC.

The chain has TRBV9 and TRBJ2-2; the match to TRBD2 covers 11 bases. Per the germline V gene, CDR1 is SGDLS and CDR2 is YYNGEE. The CDR3 sequence is 17 residues long. Unmatched junction bases numbered 12, after V lost 7 bases and J lost 4 bases. The CDR3 here is CASGRLAGGTGTGELFF. CDR3 sequence (DNA): TGTGCCAGCGGCCGGCTAGCGGGAGGTACGGGCACCGGGGAGCTGTTTTTT.

The V gene is TRBV7-9, the J gene TRBJ1-2; 8 nucleotides match TRBD1. V dropped 6 bases and J dropped 8; count of bases not matched to a gene: 17. The CDR3 has 16 residues. The germline V gene has CDR1 SEHNR and CDR2 FQNEAQ (reference sequence). CDR3 bases: TGTGCCAGCAGACCCTCAGGGGGCTCAAACGTGGGAGGCTACACCTTC. Its protein product is CASRPSGGSNVGGYTF. Complete variable domain (other parts from reference TRBV7-9 and TRBJ1-2): DTGVSQNPRHKITKRGQNVTFRCDPISEHNRLYWYRQTLGQGPEFLTYFQNEAQLEKSRLLSDRFSAERPKGSFSTLEIQRTEQGDSAMYLCASRPSGGSNVGGYTFGSGTRLTVV.

This rearrangement joins TRBV2 to TRBJ2-7; possibly TRBD1 for D (7 bases). CDR1 is SNHLY and CDR2 is FYNNEI in the germline V gene. V lost 6 bases to trimming and J lost 1 base, with 13 bases between them. CDR3 size: 14 residues. The CDR3 DNA sequence: TGTGCCAGCAGCCGGGACAGCGGGTCCTACGAGCAGTACTTC. It codes for CASSRDSGSYEQYF. Variable domain in full (rest from reference TRBV2 and TRBJ2-7): EPEVTQTPSHQVTQMGQEVILRCVPISNHLYFYWYRQILGQKVEFLVSFYNNEISEKSEIFDDQFSVERPDGSNFTLKIRSTKLEDSAMYFCASSRDSGSYEQYFGPGTRLTVT.

The gene calls are TRBV18 and TRBJ2-1, with 7 bases identical to TRBD1. V trimming: 3 bases; J trimming: 5 bases; junction bases outside the gene matches: 7. Germline CDR1 is KGHSH and CDR2 is LQKENI. The CDR3 sequence is 15 residues long. CDR3 amino acids: CASSPVWGQNNEQFF. The DNA for the CDR3 is TGTGCCAGCTCACCCGTATGGGGACAGAACAATGAGCAGTTCTTC.

This clone was recorded only once. V usage is TRBV6-4 and J usage is TRBJ2-5; D gene unclear. V was shortened by 8 bases and J by 4 bases, with 20 bases between the two germline ends. This CDR3 region has 15 residues. The germline CDR1 and CDR2 sequences are MRHNA and SNTAGT. Here the CDR3 DNA reads TGTGCCAGCGGCCTCTGGTTGTTCAGGCGAGAGACCCAGTACTTC. It yields the protein CASGLWLFRRETQYF.

Written as DNA, the CDR3 is TGTGCCAGCAGCCCAGGGCCTTGGTACGAGCAGTACTTC. Its translation is CASSPGPWYEQYF. The rearrangement uses TRBV28 and TRBJ2-7; D is possibly TRBD1 (5 bases). Trimming took off 6 bases at V and 4 bases at J, with 13 bases between the two ends. The CDR3 is 13 residues long. Germline-derived CDR1 and CDR2 are MDHEN and SYDVKM.

This chain connects TRBV3-1 (or the pseudogene TRBV3-2) to TRBJ2-7, with D uncertain. The CDR3 spans 12 residues. V lost 4 bases to trimming and J lost 4 bases, with 8 bases between them. Germline lookup yields CDR1 LGHDT and CDR2 YNNKEL (reference sequence). The CDR3 protein is CASSLSIYEQYF. CDR3 in DNA: TGTGCCAGCAGCCTTAGCATTTACGAGCAGTACTTC.

The J gene is TRBJ2-1, the V gene TRBV3-1 (or the pseudogene TRBV3-2); D unclear. The CDR3 spans 14 residues. The germline V gene encodes CDR1 LGHDT and CDR2 YNNKEL (reference sequence). The ends were cut back, 1 base at V and 3 bases at J, with 7 bases in the middle. This CDR3 reads CASSQGSSYNEQFF. For the CDR3, the DNA is TGTGCCAGCAGCCAAGGTTCCAGCTACAATGAGCAGTTCTTC.

In its sample, this clone was seen once. The gene calls are TRBV3-1 (or the pseudogene TRBV3-2) and TRBJ2-3; D gene ambiguous. The germline V gene has CDR1 LGHDT and CDR2 YNNKEL (reference sequence). Trimming shortened V by 3 bases and J by 9 bases, and 13 bases separated the two germline ends. This CDR3 contains 13 residues. The DNA of the CDR3 is TGTGCCAGCAGCCAGCGCGGTCCTCAAACGCAGTATTTT. Its translation: CASSQRGPQTQYF.

The chain uses TRBV27 and TRBJ1-1; a weak D match, TRBD1 (6 bases). V was clipped by 5 bases and J by 1 base, with 14 bases between them. Germline V CDR1 and CDR2: MNHEY, SMNVEV (reference sequence). There are 15 residues in the CDR3. CDR3: CASSRLPTGNTEAFF. The DNA for the CDR3 is TGTGCCAGCAGTAGACTACCGACAGGGAACACTGAAGCTTTCTTT.

The DNA for the CDR3 is TGTGCCACTTTAGCGGGAGGGCCCCCTCAAGAGACCCAGTACTTC. Translation: CATLAGGPPQETQYF. The chain carries TRBV28 and TRBJ2-5; 11 bases are a match to TRBD2. The CDR3 contains 15 residues. J gave up 2 bases and V 10 bases, and 9 bases lay outside the gene matches. Looked up from germline, CDR1 is MDHEN and CDR2 is SYDVKM.

The genes are TRBV11-2 and TRBJ1-2; 7 bases align to TRBD1. The V segment lost 5 bases and the J segment 2 bases; nucleotides outside the gene matches: 2. Germline values: CDR1 SGHAT, CDR2 FQNNGV. There are 13 residues in the CDR3. The CDR3 DNA reads TGTGCCAGCAGCCAACAGGGGAACTATGGCTACACCTTC. Its protein is CASSQQGNYGYTF.

The V call is TRBV28, the J call TRBJ2-7; 7 bases align to TRBD2. CDR3 length equals 15 residues. Looked up from germline, CDR1 is MDHEN and CDR2 is SYDVKM. V shed 6 bases, J shed 3 bases, and the junction held 11 bases outside the gene matches. The CDR3 sequence is CASRNRGVPIYEQYF. Here the CDR3 DNA reads TGTGCCAGCAGGAATCGGGGGGTACCTATCTACGAGCAGTACTTC. Based on the CDR3 plus reference TRBV28 and TRBJ2-7, the full variable domain is DVKVTQSSRYLVKRTGEKVFLECVQDMDHENMFWYRQDPGLGLRLIYFSYDVKMKEKGDIPEGYSVSREKKERFSLILESASTNQTSMYLCASRNRGVPIYEQYFGPGTRLTVT.

This sequence joins TRBV5-1 and TRBJ1-1, with TRBD1 as a possible D gene (6 bases). V lost 3 bases and J lost 5, with 11 bases in between. The CDR3 extends over 13 amino acids. The V gene's germline CDR1 is SGHRS and CDR2 YFSETQ. DNA for the CDR3: TGCGCCAGCAGCTCTGAGGGGGAGACTGAAGCTTTCTTT. Residues: CASSSEGETEAFF.

The gene calls are TRBV9 and TRBJ2-5; 12 bases align to TRBD2. J gave up 5 bases and V 3 bases, and 8 bases lay outside the gene matches. Per germline, CDR1 SGDLS and CDR2 YYNGEE. This CDR3 is built from 16 residues. For the CDR3, the DNA is TGTGCCAGCAGCGGAATTCGACTAGCGGGAGTCGAGACCCAGTACTTC. Translating gives CASSGIRLAGVETQYF.

The chain joins TRBV7-9 to TRBJ2-3; D uncertain. The CDR3 loop spans 15 amino acids. Germline values: CDR1 SEHNR, CDR2 FQNEAQ (reference sequence). The V and J ends lost 5 bases and 4 bases respectively, with 16 bases between them. The CDR3 protein is CASSPGRLAPDTQYF. DNA of the CDR3: TGTGCCAGCAGCCCAGGAAGATTGGCGCCAGATACGCAGTATTTT.

The J gene is TRBJ1-1, the V gene TRBV4-1; 7 bases map to TRBD1. The germline V gene has CDR1 MGHRA and CDR2 YSYEKL. V shed 3 bases and J 1 base; nucleotides not matched to a gene: 5. The length of the CDR3 is 15 residues. CDR3 sequence reads: CASSQGGQKNTEAFF. The DNA of the CDR3 is TGCGCCAGCAGCCAGGGGGGACAGAAGAACACTGAAGCTTTCTTT.

The chain has TRBV10-3 and TRBJ1-2; 9 bases align to TRBD1. V lost 10 bases and J lost 8; bases outside the gene matches: 14. The CDR3 covers 14 residues. Germline V gives CDR1 ENHRY, CDR2 SYGVKD. CDR3 protein: CATSRDRASYGYTF. The DNA for the CDR3 is TGTGCCACCTCGCGGGACAGGGCTTCCTACGGCTACACCTTC.

The chain is built from TRBV5-1 and TRBJ2-1, with D maybe TRBD1 (6 bases). The CDR3 contains 13 residues. Trimming pared 0 bases from V and 7 bases from J, leaving 8 bases between. Germline V gene sequence: CDR1 SGHRS, CDR2 YFSETQ. The CDR3 here is CASSLGQGNEQFF. CDR3 DNA: TGCGCCAGCAGCTTGGGGCAGGGGAATGAGCAGTTCTTC.

The chain links TRBV29-1 to TRBJ1-1, with a tentative D call TRBD1 (5 bases). V was cut by 4 bases and J by 1 base, with 10 bases left in between. The CDR3 runs to 13 residues. Germline V gene sequence: CDR1 SQVTM, CDR2 ANQGSEA. The CDR3 here is CSVVWQGNTEAFF. The CDR3 bases are TGCAGCGTTGTCTGGCAGGGGAACACTGAAGCTTTCTTT.

The chain is built from TRBV19 and TRBJ1-1; weak D call: TRBD1 (6 bases). V was clipped by 7 bases and J by 1 base, with 19 bases between them. The CDR3 runs to 16 residues. Germline CDR1 LNHDA, CDR2 SQIVND (reference sequence). The chain's CDR3 is CASNLGTRRGNTEAFF. CDR3 in DNA: TGTGCCAGTAATCTAGGGACACGCCGGGGGAACACTGAAGCTTTCTTT.

This chain connects TRBV6-5 to TRBJ1-2; maybe TRBD1 (5 bases). V lost 6 bases, J lost 4 bases, and 12 bases lay in between. The CDR3 sequence is 13 residues long. The germline CDR1 and CDR2 sequences are MNHEY and SVGAGI. The CDR3: CASRQGHFYGYTF. The CDR3 region has the DNA TGTGCCAGCAGACAAGGACATTTCTATGGCTACACCTTC.

CDR3 in amino acids: CASNWGPGLAGETETQYF. CDR3 nucleotide sequence: TGTGCCAGCAATTGGGGACCTGGACTAGCGGGAGAAACAGAGACCCAGTACTTC. The chain employs TRBV7-9 and TRBJ2-5; 13 bases match TRBD2. Per the germline V gene, CDR1 is SEHNR and CDR2 is FQNEAQ (reference sequence). This CDR3 is built from 18 residues. V was pared by 7 bases and J by 4 bases, with 15 bases of the junction left unmatched.